The clone carrying this T cell receptor (beta chain) turned up a few times. This sample is part of a study of T cells in Graves' hyperthyroidism and ophthalmopathy. CDR3 length equals 12 residues. The V and J ends lost 5 bases and 8 bases respectively, with 13 bases between them. The germline gives CDR1 MDHEN, CDR2 SYDVKM. RNA transcripts served as the template for amplifying TCR beta CDR3 regions. TCR CDR3 regions were first amplified by RT-PCR with HTBI primers. TCRdb recomputed calls from the multiplex PCR reads with MiXCR, one row per CDR3 protein. The profile shows hundreds of thousands of distinct CDR3 sequences, over 15% of them singletons.

This chain joins TRBV28 and TRBJ2-7; TRBD1 or TRBD2 may be the D gene (5 bases each). The receptor was isolated from a woman aged 18-29 years with Graves' hyperthyroidism. Sequencing used blood. CDR3 nucleotides: TGTGCCAGCAGTCCCGGGGCGAATAAGCAGTACTTC. Translated: CASSPGANKQYF.